This T cell receptor (beta chain) is from a study of blood T cells in healthy people across ages. Together with a sample-barcoded 5' primer, a J-beta primer mix was included in a second PCR lasting about 6 to 12 cycles. No fewer than 3 million CDR3-containing paired-end reads came from each sample. TCRdb redid the calling of the 5' RACE reads with MiXCR, one entry per CDR3 protein. This table has 1.5 million to 2 million distinct CDR3 sequences, roughly 27% appearing once. The germline V gene encodes CDR1 ENHRY and CDR2 SYGVKD. The CDR3 has 11 amino acids. The germline V and J ends were trimmed by 1 base and 6 bases, with 4 bases remaining between them. Study outcomes and limitations: Unsorted PBMCs blocked a conclusive comparison of naive and antigen-experienced cells. Roughly linear age-related decline in beta diversity appeared, significant by age approximately 43. Changes in expanded clonotypes were possibly confounded, as the CMV status of donors was unknown.

This clonotype was picked up many times. Its specificity is unknown. The material sequenced was blood. The chain employs TRBV10-3 and TRBJ2-7; D unresolved. This clonotype was sampled from a woman in her twenties or thirties in good health. In DNA form, the CDR3 reads TGTGCCATCAGTGAGTGGGGCGAGCAGTACTTC. It is translated as CAISEWGEQYF.